Listed below are T cell receptor beta chains from one sample, sequenced in a study of blood T cell repertoires in COVID-19. Sequenced by immunoSEQ multiplex PCR; TCRdb stores in-frame clones only, minus some. The repertoire has about 340,000 clones, about 86% of them found once; the top ten carry around 3%. The material sequenced was peripheral blood. Every receptor here comes from a man aged 25 to 40 with active or convalescent COVID-19. CDR3s include the opening cysteine and the closing phenylalanine or tryptophan. The order of the fields is V gene, J gene, clone size, D gene, CDR3 protein, CDR3 DNA. The D gene is left open where the match is weak. Rows may omit the clone size; those that give it use once, few, many or a size class.

V: TRBV18
J: TRBJ1-4
size: .
D: TRBD1
CDR3: CASSPGIPGQGYNEKLFF
DNA: TGTGCCAGCTCACCGGGAATCCCGGGACAGGGGTACAATGAAAAACTGTTTTTT

V: TRBV7-2
J: TRBJ1-2
size: once
D: .
CDR3: CASSLGQSNYGYTF
DNA: TGTGCCAGCAGCTTAGGGCAGTCTAACTATGGCTACACCTTC

V: TRBV7-3
J: TRBJ2-7
size: .
D: .
CDR3: CASSLDREDEQYF
DNA: TGTGCCAGCAGCTTAGATCGCGAGGACGAGCAGTACTTC

V: TRBV19
J: TRBJ1-1
size: .
D: .
CDR3: CASSITLRNTEAFF
DNA: TGTGCCAGTAGTATAACTCTTCGGAACACTGAAGCTTTCTTT

V: TRBV4-3
J: TRBJ2-1
size: few
D: TRBD2
CDR3: CASSPSGGYNEQFF
DNA: TGCGCCAGCAGCCCTAGCGGGGGGTACAATGAGCAGTTCTTC

V: TRBV7-3
J: TRBJ2-3
size: .
D: .
CDR3: CASSFQGSSDTQYF
DNA: TGTGCCAGCAGCTTCCAGGGGAGCTCAGATACGCAGTATTTT

V: TRBV7-3
J: TRBJ2-7
size: .
D: TRBD2
CDR3: CASSFSGGPIYEQYF
DNA: TGTGCCAGCAGCTTTTCGGGGGGGCCGATCTACGAGCAGTACTTC

V: TRBV28
J: TRBJ1-2
size: .
D: .
CDR3: CASSFMDSNYGYTF
DNA: TGTGCCAGCAGTTTCATGGACAGCAACTATGGCTACACCTTC

V: TRBV27
J: TRBJ1-4
size: .
D: .
CDR3: CASSFSGGRANEKLFF
DNA: TGTGCCAGCAGTTTTAGCGGGGGGAGGGCTAATGAAAAACTGTTTTTT

V: TRBV7-3
J: TRBJ2-7
size: once
D: .
CDR3: CASSLMHGVSYEQYF
DNA: TGTGCCAGCAGCTTAATGCACGGAGTCTCCTACGAGCAGTACTTC

V: TRBV7-9
J: TRBJ2-5
size: .
D: .
CDR3: CASSTGGDSGETQYF
DNA: TGTGCCAGCAGCACCGGCGGGGATTCGGGAGAGACCCAGTACTTC

V: TRBV7-3
J: TRBJ2-3
size: few
D: TRBD2
CDR3: CASSLRGRGDTQYF
DNA: TGTGCCAGCAGCTTAAGAGGGCGGGGGGATACGCAGTATTTT

V: TRBV25-1
J: TRBJ1-2
size: .
D: .
CDR3: CASQTGANYGYTF
DNA: TGTGCCAGCCAGACAGGAGCTAACTATGGCTACACCTTC

V: TRBV5-8
J: TRBJ1-6
size: .
D: .
CDR3: CASSFEGLNSPLHF
DNA: TGTGCCAGCAGCTTCGAGGGCCTGAATTCACCCCTCCACTTT

V: TRBV28
J: TRBJ2-7
size: .
D: .
CDR3: CASRPGTPFYEQYF
DNA: TGTGCCAGCAGGCCCGGGACACCCTTCTACGAGCAGTACTTC

V: TRBV2
J: TRBJ1-2
size: .
D: TRBD1
CDR3: CASSRGQGRGGYTF
DNA: TGTGCCAGCAGCCGGGGACAGGGAAGAGGTGGCTACACCTTC

V: TRBV19
J: TRBJ2-1
size: .
D: TRBD2
CDR3: CASKASGSYNEQFF
DNA: TGTGCCAGTAAGGCTAGCGGGAGTTACAATGAGCAGTTCTTC

V: TRBV19
J: TRBJ2-7
size: .
D: TRBD1
CDR3: CASSTQGDEQYF
DNA: TGTGCCAGTAGTACACAGGGGGACGAGCAGTACTTC